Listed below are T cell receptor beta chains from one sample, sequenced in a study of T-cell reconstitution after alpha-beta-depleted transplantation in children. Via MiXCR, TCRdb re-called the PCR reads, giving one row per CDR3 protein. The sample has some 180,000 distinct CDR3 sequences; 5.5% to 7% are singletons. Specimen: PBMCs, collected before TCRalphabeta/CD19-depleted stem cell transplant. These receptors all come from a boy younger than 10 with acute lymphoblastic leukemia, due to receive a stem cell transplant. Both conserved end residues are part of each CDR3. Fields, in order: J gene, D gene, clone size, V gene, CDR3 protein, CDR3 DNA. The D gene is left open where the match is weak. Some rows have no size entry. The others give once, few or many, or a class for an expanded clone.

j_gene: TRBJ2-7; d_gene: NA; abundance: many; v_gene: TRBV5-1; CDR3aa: CASSLALMTGLGSYEQYF; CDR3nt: TGCGCCAGCAGCTTGGCCCTGATGACCGGCCTCGGATCCTACGAGCAGTACTTC
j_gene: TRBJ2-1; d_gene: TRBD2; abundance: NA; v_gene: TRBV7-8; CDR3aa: CASSRRERGGRDEQFF; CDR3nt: TGTGCCAGCAGCAGGAGGGAGCGGGGGGGCCGGGATGAGCAGTTCTTC
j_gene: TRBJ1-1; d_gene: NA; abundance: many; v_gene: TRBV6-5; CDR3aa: CASSSRVGTEAFF; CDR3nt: TGTGCCAGCAGCTCCAGGGTAGGCACTGAAGCTTTCTTT
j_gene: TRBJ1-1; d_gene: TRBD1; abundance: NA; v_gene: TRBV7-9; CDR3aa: CASSLDRVMAEAFF; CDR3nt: TGTGCCAGCAGCCTGGACAGGGTTATGGCTGAAGCTTTCTTT
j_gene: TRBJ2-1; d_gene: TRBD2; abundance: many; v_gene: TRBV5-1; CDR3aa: CASSQTSGSYNEQFF; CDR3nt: TGCGCCAGCAGCCAGACTAGCGGGTCTTACAATGAGCAGTTCTTC
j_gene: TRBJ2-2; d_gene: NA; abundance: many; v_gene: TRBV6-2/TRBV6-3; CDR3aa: CASSYVAGELFF; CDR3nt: TGTGCCAGCAGTTACGTGGCCGGGGAGCTGTTTTTT
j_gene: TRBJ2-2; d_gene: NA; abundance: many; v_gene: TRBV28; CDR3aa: CASSRHSGTGELFF; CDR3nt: TGTGCCAGCAGCAGACACTCGGGCACCGGGGAGCTGTTTTTT
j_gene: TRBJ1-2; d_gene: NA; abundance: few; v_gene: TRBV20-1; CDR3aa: CSARDRGAYGYTF; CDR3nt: TGCAGTGCTAGAGACAGGGGAGCGTATGGCTACACCTTC
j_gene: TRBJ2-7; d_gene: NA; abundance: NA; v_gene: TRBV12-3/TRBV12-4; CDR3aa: CASSSQPPRTEQYF; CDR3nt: TGTGCCAGCAGTTCCCAACCTCCGAGGACCGAGCAGTACTTC
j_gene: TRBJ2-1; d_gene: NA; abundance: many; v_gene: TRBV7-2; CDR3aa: CASTLSRYNEQFF; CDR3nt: TGTGCCAGCACCCTAAGCAGGTACAATGAGCAGTTCTTC
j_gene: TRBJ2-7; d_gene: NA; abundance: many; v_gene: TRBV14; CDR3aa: CASSQDIRAEQYF; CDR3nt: TGTGCCAGCAGCCAAGATATCCGGGCCGAGCAGTACTTC
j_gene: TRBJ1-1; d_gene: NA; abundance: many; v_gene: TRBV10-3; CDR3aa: CAISEGTRNTEAFF; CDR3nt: TGTGCCATCAGCGAGGGAACCCGGAACACTGAAGCTTTCTTT
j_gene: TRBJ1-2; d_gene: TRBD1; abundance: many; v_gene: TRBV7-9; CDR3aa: CASSRTGTALGGYTF; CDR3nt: TGTGCCAGCAGCAGGACCGGGACAGCTCTAGGTGGCTACACCTTC
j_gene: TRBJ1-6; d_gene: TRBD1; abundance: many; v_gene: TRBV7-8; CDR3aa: CASSAGQMYNSPLHF; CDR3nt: TGTGCCAGCAGTGCGGGACAGATGTATAATTCACCCCTCCACTTT
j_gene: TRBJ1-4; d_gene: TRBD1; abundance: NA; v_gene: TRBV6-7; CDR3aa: CAICFLGTGAAATNEKLFF; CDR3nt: TGTGCCATCTGTTTTCTCGGGACAGGGGCTGCTGCAACTAATGAAAAACTGTTTTTT
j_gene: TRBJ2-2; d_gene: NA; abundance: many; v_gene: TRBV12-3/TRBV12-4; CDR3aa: CAQGANTGELFF; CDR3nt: TGTGCCCAAGGGGCGAACACCGGGGAGCTGTTTTTT
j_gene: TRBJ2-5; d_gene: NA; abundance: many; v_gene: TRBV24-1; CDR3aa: CATTDQETQYF; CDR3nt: TGTGCCACCACCGACCAAGAGACCCAGTACTTC
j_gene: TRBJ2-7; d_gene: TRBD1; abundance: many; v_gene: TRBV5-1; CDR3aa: CASSYRQGRFDEQYF; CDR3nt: TGCGCCAGCAGCTACCGACAGGGGAGGTTCGACGAGCAGTACTTC
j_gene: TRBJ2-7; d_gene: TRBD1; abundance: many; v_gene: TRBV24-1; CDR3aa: CATSSGQGAGEQYF; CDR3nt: TGTGCCACCAGTTCGGGACAGGGCGCAGGAGAGCAGTACTTC
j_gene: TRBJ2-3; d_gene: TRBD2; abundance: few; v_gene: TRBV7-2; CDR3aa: CASRKPGLAGVGTQYF; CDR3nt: TGTGCCAGCAGGAAACCGGGACTAGCGGGAGTGGGTACGCAGTATTTT
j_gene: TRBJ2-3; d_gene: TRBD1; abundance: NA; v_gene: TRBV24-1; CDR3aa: CATIGQGPWGTDTQYF; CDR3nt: TGTGCCACCATTGGACAGGGGCCTTGGGGAACAGATACGCAGTATTTT
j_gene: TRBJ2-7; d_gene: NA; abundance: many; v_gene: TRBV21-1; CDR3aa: CASSKRRGRGGYEQYF; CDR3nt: TGTGCCAGCAGCAAACGAAGAGGACGCGGAGGCTACGAGCAGTACTTC
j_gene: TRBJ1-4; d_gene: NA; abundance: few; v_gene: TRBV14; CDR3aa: CASSQDSGRFNEKLFF; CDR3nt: TGTGCCAGCAGCCAAGATTCGGGCAGATTTAATGAAAAACTGTTTTTT
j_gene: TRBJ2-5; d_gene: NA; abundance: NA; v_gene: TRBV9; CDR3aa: CASSVEGRGETQYF; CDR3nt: TGTGCCAGCAGCGTAGAGGGGCGGGGAGAGACCCAGTACTTC
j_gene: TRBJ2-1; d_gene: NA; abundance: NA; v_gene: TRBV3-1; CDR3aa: CATTQVYARSSYNEQFF; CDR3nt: TGTGCCACCACCCAGGTTTACGCTAGGAGCTCCTACAATGAGCAGTTCTTC
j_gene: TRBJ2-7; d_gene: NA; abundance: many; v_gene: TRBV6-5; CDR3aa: CASSYRMGGSYEQYF; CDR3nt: TGTGCCAGCAGTTACAGGATGGGGGGCTCCTACGAGCAGTACTTC
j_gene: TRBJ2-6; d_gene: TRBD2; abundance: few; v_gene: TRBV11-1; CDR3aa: CASSEPGLAGSGANVLTF; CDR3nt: TGTGCCAGCAGCGAACCGGGACTAGCGGGCTCTGGGGCCAACGTCCTGACTTTC
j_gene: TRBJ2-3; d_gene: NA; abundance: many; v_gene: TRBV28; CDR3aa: CASSYGTGSTDTQYF; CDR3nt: TGTGCCAGCAGCTACGGGACGGGTAGCACAGATACGCAGTATTTT
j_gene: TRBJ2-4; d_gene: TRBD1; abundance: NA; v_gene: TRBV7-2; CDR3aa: CASSVGRGLAKNIQYF; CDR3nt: TGTGCCAGCAGCGTAGGAAGGGGGCTAGCCAAAAACATTCAGTACTTC
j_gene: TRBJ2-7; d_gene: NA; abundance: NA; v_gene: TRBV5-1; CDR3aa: CASSLLADLSSYEQYF; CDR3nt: TGCGCCAGCAGCTTGTTAGCGGATCTAAGCTCCTACGAGCAGTACTTC
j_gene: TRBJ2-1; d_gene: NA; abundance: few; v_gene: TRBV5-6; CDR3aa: CASEWGITYNEQFF; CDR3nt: TGTGCCAGTGAGTGGGGAATCACTTACAATGAGCAGTTCTTC
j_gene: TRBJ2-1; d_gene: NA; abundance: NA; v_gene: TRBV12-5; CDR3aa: CASGLNNEQFF; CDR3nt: TGTGCTAGTGGTTTAAATAATGAGCAGTTCTTC
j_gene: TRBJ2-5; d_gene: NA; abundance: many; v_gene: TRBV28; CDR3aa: CASSPGTRYQETQYF; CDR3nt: TGTGCCAGCAGTCCCGGGACTCGCTACCAAGAGACCCAGTACTTC
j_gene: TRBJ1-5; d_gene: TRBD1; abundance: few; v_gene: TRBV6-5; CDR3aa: CASRKGTAHRSQHF; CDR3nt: TGTGCCAGCAGAAAAGGGACAGCCCACCGCTCCCAGCATTTT
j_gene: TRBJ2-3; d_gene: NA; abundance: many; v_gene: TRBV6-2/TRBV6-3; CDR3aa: CASSWGDPTDTQYF; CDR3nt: TGTGCCAGCAGTTGGGGTGACCCAACAGATACGCAGTATTTT